Below are 23 T cell receptor beta chains sequenced from a single sample in a study of T-cell reconstitution after alpha-beta-depleted transplantation in children. The authors prepared the TCRbeta library with unique molecular identifiers. TCRdb used MiXCR to reprocess the PCR reads, holding one entry per CDR3 protein. The table includes 250,000 to 300,000 distinct CDR3 sequences, more than 9% detected once. Specimen: peripheral blood, collected 180 days after TCRalphabeta/CD19-depleted stem cell transplant. Receptors originate from a male patient between 2 and 10 years old who had a stem cell transplant for chronic granulomatous disease, so the T cells may come from the graft donor.

This clonotype has a count of ten or more. The V and J genes are TRBV28 and TRBJ2-1; 7 bases line up with TRBD2. The CDR3 has 15 residues. Germline CDR1 is MDHEN and CDR2 is SYDVKM. After removal of 5 bases from V and 9 bases from J, the junction contained 13 bases not matched to a gene. The CDR3 region is CASSPTSSPAREQFF. The DNA for the CDR3 is TGTGCCAGCAGTCCGACTAGCAGCCCGGCCCGTGAGCAGTTCTTC.

This clonotype was seen ten or more times. This sequence joins TRBV7-9 and TRBJ1-6; TRBD1 is a possible D gene (6 bases). This CDR3 is built from 14 residues. Germline CDR1 and CDR2: SEHNR and FQNEAQ (reference sequence). Trimming cost V 4 bases and J 10 bases, with 14 bases left between them. The CDR3 DNA reads as TGTGCCAGCAGCTCGGACAGCCTGTACTCACCCCTCCACTTT. Residues: CASSSDSLYSPLHF.

Ten or more counts support this clonotype. The chain links TRBV5-1 to TRBJ2-4; the match to TRBD1 covers 10 bases. The V segment lost 4 bases and the J segment 5 bases; nucleotides outside the gene matches: 18. Germline CDR1 is SGHRS and CDR2 is YFSETQ. This CDR3 is built from 19 residues. In DNA, the CDR3 is TGCGCCAGCAGCCGGGACAGGGGACGGACTAGCTCGGACGAAAACATTCAGTACTTC. It translates to CASSRDRGRTSSDENIQYF.

This clonotype was counted at least ten times. The CDR3 sequence is CASSLENGGIGELFF. CDR3 nucleotide sequence: TGTGCCAGCAGCTTAGAAAACGGGGGGATCGGGGAGCTGTTTTTT. The chain is built from TRBV7-8 and TRBJ2-2, with 7 bases fitting TRBD2. The CDR3 is 15 residues long. With V trimmed by 1 base and J by 7 bases, 6 bases remained unmatched. Germline CDR1 is SGHVS and CDR2 is FQNEAQ.

This clonotype was picked up many times. The chain has TRBV12-3 or TRBV12-4 and TRBJ1-1; D uncertain. Deletions cut 4 bases from V and 1 base from J, with 16 bases between. The CDR3 spans 16 residues. The CDR3 protein is CASSWARQTGNTEAFF. The CDR3 coding sequence is TGTGCCAGCAGTTGGGCCAGGCAGACGGGGAACACTGAAGCTTTCTTT.

In its sample, this clonotype was seen many times. The chain has TRBV12-3 or TRBV12-4 and TRBJ1-2; unclear D gene. The CDR3 has 13 residues. Trimming took 1 base from V and 4 from J, leaving 7 bases between them. The CDR3 DNA is TGTGCCAGCAGTTTAGAGGCGGGCTATGGCTACACCTTC. Translating gives CASSLEAGYGYTF.

At least ten counts were recorded for this clonotype. V is TRBV4-2 and J is TRBJ2-1, with 9 bases aligning to TRBD1. With 3 bases clipped from V and 8 bases from J, the junction kept 11 bases outside the gene matches. Germline-derived CDR1 and CDR2 are LGHNA and YNFKEQ. The CDR3 extends over 16 amino acids. CDR3 DNA: TGTGCCAGCAGCCATGCCCGGGACAGGGAATCCCATGAGCAGTTCTTC. Translating gives CASSHARDRESHEQFF.

J is TRBJ1-1 and V is TRBV4-2, with D perhaps matching TRBD1 (5 bases). The V and J ends lost 0 bases and 5 bases respectively, with 16 bases between them. CDR3 length: 16 residues. Germline values: CDR1 LGHNA, CDR2 YNFKEQ. The CDR3 DNA reads as TGTGCCAGCAGCCAAGATATGGGGGGGTTAAGGACTGAAGCTTTCTTT. Translated, it gives CASSQDMGGLRTEAFF.

The chain joins TRBV19 to TRBJ2-1; the D gene could be TRBD1 or TRBD2 (6 bases each). Germline V gene data show CDR1 as LNHDA and CDR2 as SQIVND (reference sequence). Trimming took 2 bases from V and 14 from J, leaving 13 bases between them. CDR3 length: 12 amino acids. The CDR3 here is CASSIRFGGKFF. For the CDR3, the DNA is TGTGCCAGTAGTATAAGGTTCGGGGGCAAGTTCTTC.

This clonotype was seen repeatedly, ten times or more. The genes are TRBV7-6 and TRBJ1-5; the D is unclear. Trimming pared 6 bases from V and 1 base from J, leaving 10 bases between. The CDR3 runs 14 residues. CDR1 is SGHVS, CDR2 FNYEAQ, per germline. This CDR3 reads CASSPSVSNQPQHF. For the CDR3, the DNA is TGTGCCAGCAGTCCTTCGGTGAGCAATCAGCCCCAGCATTTT. The full variable domain, its missing parts supplied by reference TRBV7-6 and TRBJ1-5, is GAGVSQSPRYKVTKRGQDVALRCDPISGHVSLYWYRQALGQGPEFLTYFNYEAQQDKSGLPNDRFSAERPEGSISTLTIQRTEQRDSAMYRCASSPSVSNQPQHFGDGTRLSIL.

Points on this clonotype: Since a much larger clone is just one base distant, this may be a read error. Here the CDR3 omits its conserved ending phenylalanine or tryptophan, so a read error is the likely source. V usage is TRBV6-2 or TRBV6-3 and J usage is TRBJ1-5; 7 nucleotides agree with TRBD1. V lost 5 bases, J lost 7 bases, and 5 bases stayed unmatched. The length of the CDR3 is 13 residues. Germline V gene sequence: CDR1 MNHEY, CDR2 SVGEGT. The DNA of the CDR3 is TGTGCCAGCAGTGACAGGGTCGGACAGCCCCAGCATATT. Translation: CASSDRVGQPQHI.

Ten or more counts support this clonotype. The rearrangement uses TRBV13 and TRBJ2-3, with 8 nucleotides matching TRBD2. The junction had 8 bases not matched to a gene; V was cut back by 3 bases and J by 6 bases. From germline, CDR1 is PRHDT and CDR2 FYEKMQ (reference sequence). The CDR3 consists of 15 residues. CDR3 DNA: TGTGCCAGCAGCTTTACGGGGGGGCCTTTCGATACGCAGTATTTT. This codes for CASSFTGGPFDTQYF.

In its sample, this clonotype was seen many times. This chain joins TRBV7-2 and TRBJ2-3; 8 nucleotides match TRBD2. V lost 0 bases and J lost 3; bases outside the gene matches: 5. This CDR3 has 16 residues. CDR1 is SGHTA and CDR2 is FQGNSA in the germline V gene. DNA for the CDR3: TGTGCCAGCAGCTTAGCGCTCGGGGGGGGTACAGATACGCAGTATTTT. The encoded protein is CASSLALGGGTDTQYF.

This clonotype has more than one count but fewer than ten. The chain combines TRBV27 with TRBJ1-5; D is perhaps TRBD1 (5 bases). V lost 4 bases to trimming and J lost 6 bases, with 16 bases between them. The germline gives CDR1 MNHEY, CDR2 SMNVEV (reference sequence). The CDR3 covers 15 residues. CDR3 DNA sequence: TGTGCCAGCAGTTCTGGATCAGGGAGGGGTCAGCCCCAGCATTTT. Amino acid sequence: CASSSGSGRGQPQHF.

This clonotype appeared many times. This rearrangement joins TRBV7-9 to TRBJ2-6; no clear D. Trimming shortened V by 7 bases and J by 0 bases, and 7 bases separated the two germline ends. This CDR3 has 14 residues. Looked up from germline, CDR1 is SEHNR and CDR2 is FQNEAQ (reference sequence). CDR3 DNA sequence: TGTGCCAGCATCCGGAGCTCTGGGGCCAACGTCCTGACTTTC. The encoded protein is CASIRSSGANVLTF.

This clonotype was seen ten or more times. J is TRBJ2-7 and V is TRBV20-1, with no clear D. The germline gives CDR1 DFQATT, CDR2 SNEGSKA (reference sequence). CDR3 length equals 13 residues. Trimming left V 1 base short and J 3 bases short, with 10 bases between. CDR3 nucleotides: TGCAGTGCTAGAGGAAACCTTCACTACGAGCAGTACTTC. Its translation: CSARGNLHYEQYF.

At least ten counts were recorded for this clonotype. CDR3 nucleotides: TGCAGTGCTAGACATTTCGGACTAGCGGGCACAGATACGCAGTATTTT. Translating gives CSARHFGLAGTDTQYF. The chain uses TRBV20-1 and TRBJ2-3; TRBD2 agrees at 10 bases. V lost 2 bases and J lost 1; bases outside the gene matches: 6. Looked up from germline, CDR1 is DFQATT and CDR2 is SNEGSKA (reference sequence). The CDR3 is 16 amino acids.

In this sample, this clonotype turned up many times. This chain uses TRBV5-1 with TRBJ2-7; 9 bases align to TRBD2. This CDR3 has 13 amino acids. Germline CDR1 reads SGHRS; CDR2 reads YFSETQ. With 0 bases clipped from V and 12 bases from J, the junction kept 7 bases outside the gene matches. This CDR3 reads CASSLVSGSVLYF. The DNA for the CDR3 is TGCGCCAGCAGCTTGGTTAGCGGGAGTGTTTTGTACTTC. The complete variable domain, with remaining parts taken from reference TRBV5-1 and TRBJ2-7, reads KAGVTQTPRYLIKTRGQQVTLSCSPISGHRSVSWYQQTPGQGLQFLFEYFSETQRNKGNFPGRFSGRQFSNSRSEMNVSTLELGDSALYLCASSLVSGSVLYFGPGTRLTVT.

Remarks on this clonotype: This may be a read error, as it is one base from a much larger clone. The chain is built from TRBV5-1 and TRBJ2-2, with D possibly being TRBD1 (6 bases). Between the trimmed V and J ends, which lost 4 bases and 4 bases, there was a span of 14 bases. This CDR3 is 15 amino acids long. Germline values: CDR1 SGHRS, CDR2 YFSETQ. The DNA of the CDR3 is TGCGCCAGCAGCACGACAGGCTCGAGCACCGGGGAGCTGTTTTTT. The encoded protein is CASSTTGSSTGELFF.

This clonotype was seen many times. The chain links TRBV28 to TRBJ2-3; D unresolved. Per the germline V gene, CDR1 is MDHEN and CDR2 is SYDVKM. V was clipped by 10 bases and J by 2 bases, with 10 bases between them. This CDR3 comprises 12 residues. CDR3: CATFNPTDTQYF. CDR3 DNA: TGTGCCACTTTTAATCCCACAGATACGCAGTATTTT.

Concerning this clonotype itself: A read error may be the cause here, since a much bigger clone is one base away. V usage is TRBV15 and J usage is TRBJ2-1, with D tentatively TRBD1 (5 bases). CDR1 and CDR2 (germline): LNHNV, YYDKDF (reference sequence). The CDR3 is 12 residues long. CDR3 residues: CASSTRDNEQFF. The CDR3 coding sequence is TGTGCCTCCAGCACCAGGGATAATGAGCAGTTCTTC.

With respect to this clonotype: One base away lies a much larger clone, so this may be a sequencing read error. The CDR3 carries no conserved terminal phenylalanine or tryptophan, so it likely arises from a read error. V and J are TRBV20-1 and TRBJ1-1; 9 bases align to TRBD1. CDR3 length equals 14 residues. The trim removed 6 bases at V and 5 bases at J, leaving 10 bases unmatched. The V gene's germline CDR1 is DFQATT and CDR2 SNEGSKA (reference sequence). CDR3 sequence: CSAPEQGARTEAFI. CDR3 nucleotides: TGCAGTGCACCTGAACAGGGGGCGCGTACTGAAGCTTTCATT.

CDR3 in DNA: TGTGCCAGCAGCCACCAGGTTCGGGAGCAGTACTTC. Translated, it gives CASSHQVREQYF. The J gene is TRBJ2-7, the V gene TRBV5-6; D remains unclear. Trimming pared 4 bases from V and 7 bases from J, leaving 12 bases between. The CDR3 loop spans 12 amino acids. Germline V gene lookup returns CDR1 SGHDT and CDR2 YYEEEE.